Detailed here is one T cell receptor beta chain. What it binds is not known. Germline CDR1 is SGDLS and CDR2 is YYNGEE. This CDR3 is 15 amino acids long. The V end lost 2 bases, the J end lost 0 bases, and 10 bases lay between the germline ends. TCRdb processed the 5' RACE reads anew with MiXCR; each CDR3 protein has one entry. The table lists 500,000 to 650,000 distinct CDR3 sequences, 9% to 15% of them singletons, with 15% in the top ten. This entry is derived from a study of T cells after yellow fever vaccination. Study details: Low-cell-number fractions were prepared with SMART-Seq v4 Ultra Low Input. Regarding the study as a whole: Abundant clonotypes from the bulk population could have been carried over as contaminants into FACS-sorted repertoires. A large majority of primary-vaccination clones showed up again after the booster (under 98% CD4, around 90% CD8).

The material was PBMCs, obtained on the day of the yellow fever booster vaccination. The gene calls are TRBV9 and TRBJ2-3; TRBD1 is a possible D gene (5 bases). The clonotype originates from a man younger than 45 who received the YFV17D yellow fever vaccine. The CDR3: CASSVGTGSTDTQYF. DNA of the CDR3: TGTGCCAGCAGCGTCGGAACAGGAAGCACAGATACGCAGTATTTT.